This T cell receptor (beta chain) originates from a study of T cell repertoires in cytomegalovirus infection. Looking at the study overall: From public TCR beta signatures came an indication of both CMV infection and matching HLA type.

TCRdb independently ran MiXCR on the reads; one entry per CDR3 protein. The sample includes fewer than 400,000 distinct CDR3 sequences, 15% to 20% of them seen just once. The CDR3 extends over 16 amino acids. CDR1 LGHNA and CDR2 YSLEER come from the germline V gene. After removal of 3 bases from V and 7 bases from J, the junction contained 8 bases not matched to a gene. Study-wide findings and caveats: The ex vivo response showed dominance by HLA-C-restricted CMV-specific TCR beta clonotypes.

In regard to this clonotype: The target antigen is unknown.

Specimen: PBMCs. The clonotype originates from a human donor in good health (CMV status not recorded). Some clones in this sample may be carry-over from other donors' samples. This sequence joins TRBV4-3 and TRBJ2-1, with 11 bases that match TRBD2. The CDR3 DNA follows: TGCGCCAGCAGCCAGTACCTAGCGGGAGGAAAGAATGAGCAGTTCTTC. Translation gives CASSQYLAGGKNEQFF.